This is a list of T cell receptor beta chains from one sample in a study of OX40 agonist ivuxolimab in advanced cancers. Clones were sequenced by immunoSEQ multiplex PCR, and TCRdb holds only the in-frame ones, with some missing. Here the sample spans tens of thousands of clones, 80% being singletons. Material: CD4+ or CD8+ T cells sorted from blood, obtained in a trial of the OX40 agonist ivuxolimab. These TCRs come from an adult with an advanced solid tumor such as melanoma, head and neck, liver or kidney cancer. CDR3s include the opening cysteine and the closing phenylalanine or tryptophan. A D gene is named only where the DNA matches it firmly. Expanded clones get a size class; other rows say once, few or many, or leave the size out.

v_gene: TRBV28
d_gene: TRBD2
abundance: -
j_gene: TRBJ2-7
CDR3nt: TGTGCCAGCAGTTTAATAGCGGGAGTCTACGAGCAGTACTTC
CDR3aa: CASSLIAGVYEQYF

v_gene: TRBV6-1
d_gene: -
abundance: -
j_gene: TRBJ1-1
CDR3nt: TGTGCCAGCAGTCTCGGGACACTCAACACTGAAGCTTTCTTT
CDR3aa: CASSLGTLNTEAFF

v_gene: TRBV13
d_gene: -
abundance: -
j_gene: TRBJ1-1
CDR3nt: TGTGCCAGCAGCTCCGACAGCCGTGGCACTGAAGCTTTCTTT
CDR3aa: CASSSDSRGTEAFF

v_gene: TRBV6-1
d_gene: TRBD2
abundance: -
j_gene: TRBJ2-7
CDR3nt: TGTGCCAGCAGGGGGGTGGGTAGCGGGAAATACGAGCAGTACTTC
CDR3aa: CASRGVGSGKYEQYF

v_gene: TRBV27
d_gene: TRBD1
abundance: few
j_gene: TRBJ2-2
CDR3nt: TGTGCCAGCAGTTTATGGGACAGTGGTACCGGGGAGCTGTTTTTT
CDR3aa: CASSLWDSGTGELFF

v_gene: TRBV28
d_gene: -
abundance: -
j_gene: TRBJ2-7
CDR3nt: TGTGCCAGCATGCGGGGCAGGGTTGTATCCTACGAGCAGTACTTC
CDR3aa: CASMRGRVVSYEQYF

v_gene: TRBV9
d_gene: -
abundance: -
j_gene: TRBJ1-2
CDR3nt: TGTGCCAGCGACGGCAATGGCTACACCTTC
CDR3aa: CASDGNGYTF

v_gene: TRBV6-6
d_gene: -
abundance: -
j_gene: TRBJ1-1
CDR3nt: TGTGCCAGCAGTTACTCGTGGGACACTGAAGCTTTCTTT
CDR3aa: CASSYSWDTEAFF

v_gene: TRBV28
d_gene: -
abundance: once
j_gene: TRBJ1-5
CDR3nt: TGTGCCAGCAGTTTAGGGGGGGCCAGGCAGCCCCAGCATTTT
CDR3aa: CASSLGGARQPQHF

v_gene: TRBV7-2
d_gene: -
abundance: once
j_gene: TRBJ1-1
CDR3nt: TGTGCCAGCAGCCCGTTGGGCACTGAAGCTTTCTTT
CDR3aa: CASSPLGTEAFF

v_gene: TRBV7-2
d_gene: -
abundance: few
j_gene: TRBJ1-2
CDR3nt: TGTGCCAGCAGCTTGGGGCGCGGAGGGGCTGGTAGGGGCTACACCTTC
CDR3aa: CASSLGRGGAGRGYTF

v_gene: TRBV6-1
d_gene: -
abundance: -
j_gene: TRBJ2-7
CDR3nt: TGTGCCAGCAGTTGGGGTTACGAGCAGTACTTC
CDR3aa: CASSWGYEQYF

v_gene: TRBV6-1
d_gene: -
abundance: once
j_gene: TRBJ2-3
CDR3nt: TGTGCCAGCAGTGAAATGGCAGGGGAGACAGATACGCAGTATTTT
CDR3aa: CASSEMAGETDTQYF

v_gene: TRBV5-1
d_gene: TRBD2
abundance: -
j_gene: TRBJ2-2
CDR3nt: TGCGCCAGCAGCCTTAGCGGGGACGCGAGGACCGGGGAGCTGTTTTTT
CDR3aa: CASSLSGDARTGELFF

v_gene: TRBV11-2
d_gene: -
abundance: -
j_gene: TRBJ1-6
CDR3nt: TGTGCCAGCAGCCACGGGGGGCTGCGGGGATCACCCCTCCACTTT
CDR3aa: CASSHGGLRGSPLHF

v_gene: TRBV5-1
d_gene: -
abundance: -
j_gene: TRBJ1-3
CDR3nt: TGCGCCAGCAGGGCGGTAGGGGCTGGAAACACCATATATTTT
CDR3aa: CASRAVGAGNTIYF

v_gene: TRBV6-6
d_gene: -
abundance: once
j_gene: TRBJ2-7
CDR3nt: TGTGCCAGCAGTTATCTCCCACAGGGCTCCTACGAGCAGTACTTC
CDR3aa: CASSYLPQGSYEQYF

v_gene: TRBV2
d_gene: -
abundance: -
j_gene: TRBJ1-5
CDR3nt: TGTGCCAGCAGTGCTCGGGACAGCAATCAGCCCCAGCATTTT
CDR3aa: CASSARDSNQPQHF